A single sample is the source of the 6 T cell receptor beta chains below, sequenced in a study of T cells in Graves' hyperthyroidism and ophthalmopathy. Amplification of TCR beta CDR3 regions was performed using RNA transcripts as template. The HTBI primer set drove a first-round RT-PCR of the TCR CDR3. MiXCR, applied by TCRdb to the multiplex PCR reads, yields one record per CDR3 protein. This table holds some 530,000 distinct CDR3 sequences, 20% to 25% found once. Sequencing was done on a sample of blood. The receptor set was obtained from an older woman with Graves' ophthalmopathy.

V is TRBV2 and J is TRBJ1-2; D is undetermined. This CDR3 has 12 residues. Per germline, CDR1 SNHLY and CDR2 FYNNEI. V was shortened by 1 base and J by 4 bases, with 4 bases between the two germline ends. CDR3 loop: CASSEVSYGYTF. CDR3 nucleotides: TGTGCCAGCAGTGAAGTCAGCTATGGCTACACCTTC.

This clonotype was counted many times. This rearrangement joins TRBV12-3 or TRBV12-4 to TRBJ2-4; 13 positions agree with TRBD2. Trimming removed 3 bases from V and 5 bases from J; junction bases left unmatched: 7. The CDR3 has 17 amino acids. CDR3 sequence: CASSFGTSGIGENIQYF. In nucleotides, the CDR3 is TGTGCCAGCAGTTTCGGGACTAGCGGGATTGGGGAAAACATTCAGTACTTC.

This clonotype was recorded a few times. This chain links TRBV7-8 with TRBJ2-7; D is unresolved. The germline gives CDR1 SGHVS, CDR2 FQNEAQ. Trimming pared 4 bases from V and 3 bases from J, leaving 22 bases between. The CDR3 spans 17 residues. The CDR3 DNA reads as TGTGCCAGCAGCTCCCGATTCGTCCGGTCTTTGAACTACGAGCAGTACTTC. This translates into CASSSRFVRSLNYEQYF.

The chain recombines TRBV24-1 with TRBJ1-2; 10 bases agree with TRBD1. The CDR3 runs 15 residues. V trimming: 3 bases; J trimming: 7 bases; junction bases outside the gene matches: 7. CDR1 and CDR2 from the germline V gene are KGHDR and SFDVKD. The CDR3 region has the DNA TGTGCCACCAGTGATACGACAGGGGGCTTCCTTGGCTACACCTTC. Encoded protein: CATSDTTGGFLGYTF.

The V call is TRBV5-1, the J call TRBJ2-2, with 7 bases aligning to TRBD2. V trimming: 0 bases; J trimming: 6 bases; junction bases outside the gene matches: 11. The CDR3 extends over 17 amino acids. Per the germline V gene, CDR1 is SGHRS and CDR2 is YFSETQ. The CDR3 DNA is TGCGCCAGCAGCTTGGTCGGGGGGACGCCGGCTGCCGGGGAGCTGTTTTTT. Translation: CASSLVGGTPAAGELFF.

In its sample, this clonotype was seen many times. CDR3 residues: CASSLPGANTEAFF. CDR3 nucleotide sequence: TGTGCCAGCAGTTTACCAGGGGCGAACACTGAAGCTTTCTTT. The V call is TRBV12-3 or TRBV12-4, the J call TRBJ1-1; weak D call: TRBD1 (6 bases). V lost 2 bases and J 1 base, leaving 8 bases between the germline ends. The CDR3 runs 14 residues.